This T cell receptor beta chain emerged from a study of OX40 agonist ivuxolimab in advanced cancers. Background on the study: Participants could have had prior anti-PD-1, anti-PD-L1 or anti-CTLA-4 therapy, and approximately 37% had some.

V was pared by 1 base and J by 1 base, with 15 bases between. The CDR3 covers 16 residues. CDR1 and CDR2 (germline): SGHDT, YYEEEE. In the case of this clone: The target antigen is unknown.

Study-level points and caveats: No antigen was identified for the clonally expanded peripheral T cells.

Sequenced by immunoSEQ multiplex PCR; TCRdb stores in-frame clones only, minus some. The sample holds roughly 150,000 clones, approximately 94% seen once. The chain joins TRBV5-6 to TRBJ2-7; possibly TRBD1 or TRBD2 for D (5 bases each). The TCR sequence derives from an adult with an advanced solid tumor such as melanoma, head and neck, liver or kidney cancer. Sequences were derived from CD4+ or CD8+ T cells sorted from blood, sampled in a trial of the OX40 agonist ivuxolimab. The CDR3 spells CASSLRGSGGSYEQYF. CDR3 bases: TGTGCCAGCAGCTTGAGAGGAAGTGGGGGATCCTACGAGCAGTACTTC.